These 13 T cell receptor beta chains came from one sample sequenced in a study of blood T cell repertoires in COVID-19. Sequencing was performed with immunoSEQ multiplex PCR; in TCRdb, only in-frame clones are kept and a portion is missing. The table records around 250,000 clones, approximately 90% of them present only once. Sequencing input: PBMCs or T cells enriched from blood (not recorded which). The origin of the receptors is a man younger than 30 who had recovered from COVID-19.

The V gene is TRBV2, the J gene TRBJ1-2, with a weak D call TRBD1 (5 bases). Germline CDR1 reads SNHLY; CDR2 reads FYNNEI. V lost 8 bases to trimming and J lost 8 bases, with 21 bases between them. CDR3 length equals 14 residues. The CDR3, as DNA: TGTGCCAGCCCGAGAGGCGGGGGAGCGGGAGGCTACACCTTC. Translated, it gives CASPRGGGAGGYTF.

The chain joins TRBV5-1 to TRBJ2-7; the match to TRBD2 covers 8 bases. V shed 4 bases, J shed 6 bases, and the junction held 9 bases outside the gene matches. Per germline, CDR1 SGHRS and CDR2 YFSETQ. The CDR3 sequence is 14 residues long. Here the CDR3 reads CASSAGTSRPEQYF. DNA for the CDR3: TGCGCCAGCAGCGCCGGGACTAGTCGACCCGAGCAGTACTTC.

This chain links TRBV2 with TRBJ2-2, with TRBD2 as a possible D gene (6 bases). This CDR3 has 13 amino acids. Germline V lookup: CDR1 SNHLY, CDR2 FYNNEI. V lost 7 bases and J 5 bases, leaving 11 bases between the germline ends. CDR3: CASKEGTTGELFF. The DNA of the CDR3 is TGTGCCAGCAAGGAGGGGACGACCGGGGAGCTGTTTTTT.

On this clone: The junction differs from germline at one of its ends, possibly a read error. V usage is TRBV2 and J usage is TRBJ2-5; 10 nucleotides line up with TRBD2. CDR1 is SNHLY and CDR2 is FYNNEI in the germline V gene. The CDR3 loop spans 15 amino acids. The chain's CDR3 is CASTPNGLAEETQYF. CDR3 coding DNA: TGTGCCAGCACCCCGAACGGACTAGCGGAAGAAACCCAGTACTTC. The complete variable domain, with remaining parts taken from reference TRBV2 and TRBJ2-5, reads EPEVTQTPSHQVTQMGQEVILRCVPISNHLYFYWYRQILGQKVEFLVSFYNNEISEKSEIFDDQFSVERPDGSNFTLKIRSTKLEDSAMYFCASTPNGLAEETQYFGPGTRLLVL.

The chain carries TRBV30 and TRBJ1-1, with a weak D call TRBD1 (6 bases). CDR3 size: 11 residues. V was pared by 3 bases and J by 4 bases, with 6 bases between. Germline V gene sequence: CDR1 GTSNPN, CDR2 SVGIG (reference sequence). The CDR3 region is CAWRTGTEAFF. CDR3 in DNA: TGTGCCTGGAGGACAGGCACTGAAGCTTTCTTT.

The V and J genes are TRBV3-1 (or the pseudogene TRBV3-2) and TRBJ1-2; 9 bases fit TRBD1. Germline CDR1 and CDR2: LGHDT and YNNKEL (reference sequence). With V trimmed by 4 bases and J by 7 bases, 19 bases remained unmatched. The CDR3 spans 18 residues. CDR3: CASSRDRDRVHSGLGYTF. CDR3 nucleotide sequence: TGTGCCAGCAGCCGTGACCGGGACAGGGTACATTCTGGCCTTGGCTACACCTTC.

This clone has more than one count but fewer than ten. This sequence joins TRBV27 and TRBJ1-5; 11 bases map to TRBD1. Germline CDR1 is MNHEY and CDR2 is SMNVEV (reference sequence). The V and J ends lost 6 bases and 9 bases, in that order; junction bases with no gene match: 13. There are 16 residues in the CDR3. CDR3 loop: CASSPGSGTGGWPQHF. DNA for the CDR3: TGTGCCAGCAGCCCTGGTTCCGGGACAGGGGGTTGGCCCCAGCATTTT.

The rearrangement links TRBV19 to TRBJ2-1; D gene ambiguous. The CDR3 is 16 residues long. In germline, CDR1 is LNHDA, CDR2 SQIVND (reference sequence). Trimming cost V 0 bases and J 0 bases, with 9 bases left between them. The CDR3 here is CASSIDTMSSYNEQFF. The CDR3 DNA reads as TGTGCCAGTAGTATAGACACCATGAGCTCCTACAATGAGCAGTTCTTC. Based on the CDR3 plus reference TRBV19 and TRBJ2-1, the full variable domain is DGGITQSPKYLFRKEGQNVTLSCEQNLNHDAMYWYRQDPGQGLRLIYYSQIVNDFQKGDIAEGYSVSREKKESFPLTVTSAQKNPTAFYLCASSIDTMSSYNEQFFGPGTRLTVL.

This sequence joins TRBV4-1 and TRBJ2-7; D possibly corresponds to TRBD2 (5 bases). The CDR3 contains 18 residues. Looked up from germline, CDR1 is MGHRA and CDR2 is YSYEKL. V was shortened by 0 bases and J by 0 bases, with 18 bases between the two germline ends. CDR3 region: CASSQDPSIAYSSYEQYF. The DNA of the CDR3 is TGCGCCAGCAGCCAAGATCCCTCCATAGCGTATAGCTCCTACGAGCAGTACTTC.

The genes are TRBV9 and TRBJ2-3; tentative D call: TRBD1 (6 bases). Germline lookup yields CDR1 SGDLS and CDR2 YYNGEE. CDR3 length: 14 amino acids. V was cut by 6 bases and J by 0 bases, with 11 bases left in between. CDR3 amino acids: CASNKDRSTDTQYF. Here the CDR3 DNA reads TGTGCCAGCAATAAGGACAGAAGCACAGATACGCAGTATTTT.

This rearrangement joins TRBV11-3 to TRBJ1-2; TRBD1 aligns across 8 bases. The CDR3 spans 16 residues. The junction had 12 bases not matched to a gene; V was cut back by 5 bases and J by 4 bases. Per germline, CDR1 SGHNT and CDR2 YENEEA. This chain's CDR3 is CASSIGSQGASYGYTF. The CDR3, as DNA: TGTGCCAGCAGCATAGGGTCGCAGGGGGCTTCCTATGGCTACACCTTC.

The J gene is TRBJ2-1, the V gene TRBV4-1; 8 bases fit TRBD2. After removal of 0 bases from V and 7 bases from J, the junction contained 8 bases not matched to a gene. Germline V gives CDR1 MGHRA, CDR2 YSYEKL. The CDR3 extends over 16 amino acids. This CDR3 reads CASSQDTAGGGNEQFF. In nucleotides, the CDR3 is TGCGCCAGCAGCCAAGATACTGCGGGGGGAGGTAATGAGCAGTTCTTC.

The V and J genes are TRBV4-2 and TRBJ2-1; 7 nucleotides align to TRBD1. The CDR3 loop spans 15 amino acids. CDR1 is LGHNA, CDR2 YNFKEQ, per germline. Trimming removed 3 bases from V and 5 bases from J; junction bases left unmatched: 7. The CDR3 is CASSQEGTVDNEQFF. In DNA form, the CDR3 reads TGTGCCAGCAGCCAGGAAGGGACAGTGGACAATGAGCAGTTCTTC.